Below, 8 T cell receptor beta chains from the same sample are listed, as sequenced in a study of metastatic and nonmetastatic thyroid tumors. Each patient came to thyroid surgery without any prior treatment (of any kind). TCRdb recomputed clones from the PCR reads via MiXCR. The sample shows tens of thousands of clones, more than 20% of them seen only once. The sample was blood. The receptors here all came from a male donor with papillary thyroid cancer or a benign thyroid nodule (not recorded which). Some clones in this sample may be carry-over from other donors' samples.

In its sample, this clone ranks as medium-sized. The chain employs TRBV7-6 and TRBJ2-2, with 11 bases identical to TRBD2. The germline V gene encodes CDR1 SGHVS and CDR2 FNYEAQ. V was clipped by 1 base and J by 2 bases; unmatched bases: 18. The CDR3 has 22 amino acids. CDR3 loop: CASSLDQGIRPSGRLNTGELFF. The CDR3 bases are TGTGCCAGCAGCTTAGATCAGGGAATCCGACCTAGCGGGAGGCTTAACACCGGGGAGCTGTTTTTT.

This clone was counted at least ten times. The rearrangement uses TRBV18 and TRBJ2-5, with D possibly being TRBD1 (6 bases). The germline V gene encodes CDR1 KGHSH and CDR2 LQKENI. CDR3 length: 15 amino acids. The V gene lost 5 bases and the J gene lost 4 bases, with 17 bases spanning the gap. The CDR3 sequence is CASSEQGSWGETQYF. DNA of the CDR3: TGTGCCAGCTCAGAACAGGGCTCCTGGGGAGAGACCCAGTACTTC.

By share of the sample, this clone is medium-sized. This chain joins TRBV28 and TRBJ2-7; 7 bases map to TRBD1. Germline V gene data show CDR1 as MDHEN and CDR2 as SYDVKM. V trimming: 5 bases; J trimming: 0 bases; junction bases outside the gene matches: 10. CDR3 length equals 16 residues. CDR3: CASSATHRGSSYEQYF. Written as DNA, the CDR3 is TGTGCCAGCAGTGCCACTCACAGGGGAAGCTCCTACGAGCAGTACTTC.

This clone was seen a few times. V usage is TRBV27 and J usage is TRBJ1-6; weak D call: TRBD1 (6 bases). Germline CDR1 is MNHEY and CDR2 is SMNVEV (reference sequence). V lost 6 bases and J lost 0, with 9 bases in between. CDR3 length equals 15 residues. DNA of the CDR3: TGTGCCAGCAGGTTAGGGGGCTCCTATAATTCACCCCTCCACTTT. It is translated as CASRLGGSYNSPLHF.

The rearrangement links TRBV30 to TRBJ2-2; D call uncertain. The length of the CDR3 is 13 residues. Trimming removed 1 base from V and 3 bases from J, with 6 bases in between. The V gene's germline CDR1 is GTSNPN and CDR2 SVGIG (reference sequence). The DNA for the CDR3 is TGTGCCTGGAGTGGTAGGGACACCGGGGAGCTGTTTTTT. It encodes CAWSGRDTGELFF.

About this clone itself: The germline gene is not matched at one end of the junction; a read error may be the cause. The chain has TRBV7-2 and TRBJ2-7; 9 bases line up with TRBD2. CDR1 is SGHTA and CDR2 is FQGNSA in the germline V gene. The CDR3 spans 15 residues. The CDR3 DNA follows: TGTTCCAGCAGCTCCCAGCGGGAGGCCAGTTACGAGCAGTACTTC. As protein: CSSSSQREASYEQYF.

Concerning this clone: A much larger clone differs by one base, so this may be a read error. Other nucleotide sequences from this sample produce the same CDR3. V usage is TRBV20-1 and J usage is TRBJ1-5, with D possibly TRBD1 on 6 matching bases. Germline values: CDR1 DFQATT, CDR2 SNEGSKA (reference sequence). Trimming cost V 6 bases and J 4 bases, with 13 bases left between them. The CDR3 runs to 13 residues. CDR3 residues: CSARPGTNQPQHF. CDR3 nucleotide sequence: TGCAGTGCAAGGCCAGGGACAAATCAGCCCCAGCATTTT.

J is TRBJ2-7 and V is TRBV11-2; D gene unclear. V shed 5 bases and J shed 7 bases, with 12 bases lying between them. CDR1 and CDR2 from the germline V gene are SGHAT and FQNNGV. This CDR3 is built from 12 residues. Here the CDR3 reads CASSQTTREQYF. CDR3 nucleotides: TGTGCCAGCAGCCAAACTACTCGGGAGCAGTACTTC.